This T cell receptor beta chain was sequenced for a study of blood T cell repertoires in COVID-19. The study drew participants aged about 18 to 89 years from roughly 25 US areas. Using immunoSEQ multiplex PCR, the repertoire was profiled, and TCRdb retains in-frame clones only, with some absent. The table has about 400,000 clones, roughly 87% seen once. CDR1 and CDR2 from the germline V gene are MNHEY and SMNVEV (reference sequence). V shed 0 bases and J shed 7 bases, with 6 bases lying between them. The CDR3 contains 12 residues. The chain joins TRBV27 to TRBJ1-2; D is unclear. This TCR was sampled from a woman in her twenties or thirties who had recovered from COVID-19. The sequenced sample was PBMCs or T cells enriched from blood (not recorded which). This CDR3 is CASSLSGFGYTF. As DNA, the CDR3 is TGTGCCAGCAGTTTATCCGGGTTTGGCTACACCTTC.